The clone carrying this T cell receptor beta chain has a handful of counts. Trimming pared 5 bases from V and 10 bases from J, leaving 9 bases between. The CDR3 is 11 amino acids. The germline V gene encodes CDR1 SGHDN and CDR2 FVKESK. The data originate from a study of OX40 agonist ivuxolimab in advanced cancers. Study background: Patients receiving dose escalation had hepatocellular carcinoma, melanoma, renal cell or head and neck cancer. Participants averaged approximately 65 years of age (range about 23 to 79) and were 75% to 90% male.

Generated by immunoSEQ multiplex PCR, the TCRdb table keeps only in-frame clones and is missing some. The repertoire holds 45,000 or so clones, with roughly four fifths as singletons. The genes are TRBV14 and TRBJ2-1; D is uncertain. The sequences come from CD4+ or CD8+ T cells sorted from blood, collected in a trial of the OX40 agonist ivuxolimab. The clonotype comes from an adult with an advanced solid tumor such as melanoma, head and neck, liver or kidney cancer. The DNA for the CDR3 is TGTGCCAGCAGCGCTCTAAGGGAGCAGTTCTTC. The encoded protein is CASSALREQFF.